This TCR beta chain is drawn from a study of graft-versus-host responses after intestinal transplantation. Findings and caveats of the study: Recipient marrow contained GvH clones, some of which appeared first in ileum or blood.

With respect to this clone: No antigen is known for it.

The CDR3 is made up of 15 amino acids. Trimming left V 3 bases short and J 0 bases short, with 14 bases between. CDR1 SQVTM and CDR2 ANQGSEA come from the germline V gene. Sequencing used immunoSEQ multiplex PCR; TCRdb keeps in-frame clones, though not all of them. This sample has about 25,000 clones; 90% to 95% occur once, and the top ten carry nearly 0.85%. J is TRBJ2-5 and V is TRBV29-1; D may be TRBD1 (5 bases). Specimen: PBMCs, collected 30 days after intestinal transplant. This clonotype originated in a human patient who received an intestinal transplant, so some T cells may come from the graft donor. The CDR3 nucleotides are TGCAGCGTTGAGGCATACGCAGGGTACCAAGAGACCCAGTACTTC. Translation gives CSVEAYAGYQETQYF.